This TCR beta chain derives from a study of shared clonotypes between healthy human individuals. Remarks on this clone: Its antigen is undetermined.

Data came from immunoSEQ multiplex PCR; TCRdb stores just in-frame clones and leaves some out. The table shows roughly 1,500,000 clones, with less than 99% occurring only once. Whole-study findings and limits: It was observed that approximately 5% of naive CD4 clonotypes were shared across a few donors. Clonotypes which were not shared had lower generation probabilities than clonotypes that all four donors shared.

Trimming cost V 0 bases and J 0 bases, with 15 bases left between them. The CDR3 is 17 amino acids. Germline V gives CDR1 SGHNT, CDR2 YYREEE (reference sequence). The rearrangement joins TRBV5-4 to TRBJ1-1; D unclear. Sequencing used naive CD4+ T cells sorted from blood. Subset denoted: CD45RA+ positively selected. This receptor was obtained from a man aged 30 to 39 in good health. The CDR3 coding sequence is TGTGCCAGCAGCTTGGCCCGAGGCCAATCTTTGAACACTGAAGCTTTCTTT. This translates into CASSLARGQSLNTEAFF.